The TCR beta chain described here comes from a study of cytomegalovirus exposure and HLA in healthy donors. Note on this clone: The antigen is unknown.

Notes on the study in general: Specificity for CMV antigens was confirmed in vitro for a few of the CMV-associated chains. Per published reports, the classifier diagnosed cytomegalovirus status with high specificity and sensitivity. In an earlier analysis, in roughly 600 donors, most V segments appeared productive either ~87% or ~30% of the time.

The CDR3 runs to 13 residues. Per the germline V gene, CDR1 is SGHTA and CDR2 is FQGTGA. Trimming cost V 5 bases and J 2 bases, with 8 bases left between them. 60 Vbeta and 13 Jbeta primers were used in PCR. Measured with immunoSEQ multiplex PCR; TCRdb has only the in-frame clones, and not every one. Among about 77,000 clones listed, approximately 80% were seen once. This receptor was taken from a man aged 35-49 years in good health and CMV-seronegative. This chain links TRBV7-3 with TRBJ2-3; TRBD1 is a possible D gene (5 bases). The sample consisted of PBMCs. Here the CDR3 DNA reads TGTGCCAGCAGCGAGACAGCCACAGATACGCAGTATTTT. Its translation is CASSETATDTQYF.